This TCR beta chain was sequenced in a study of cytomegalovirus exposure and HLA in healthy donors. Across the whole study: The 100 million to 140 million unique TCR beta sequences, from 150 million to 200 million T cells, were found by an earlier analysis.

Of note for this clone: Its antigen is unknown.

The V gene's germline CDR1 is LGHNT and CDR2 FRNRAP. Trimming took 0 bases from V and 6 from J, leaving 17 bases between them. This CDR3 spans 16 amino acids. Researchers ran the PCR with 60 Vbeta and 13 Jbeta primers. Data came from immunoSEQ multiplex PCR; TCRdb stores just in-frame clones and leaves some out. The table lists hundreds of thousands of clones, 60% to 80% of them singletons, with 1.8% in the top ten. Study-wide results and caveats: Cytomegalovirus status was reportedly diagnosed by the classifier with high sensitivity and specificity. Versus the approximately 670-donor mean, an Asian-associated ancestry cluster reportedly showed fewer N-insertions in a later analysis.

Sequencing used PBMCs. The chain is built from TRBV12-5 and TRBJ1-1, with D possibly TRBD1 on 5 matching bases. The receptor was isolated from a woman aged 25 to 45 in good health and CMV-seronegative. The CDR3 is CASGLVSGRLGPEAFF. The CDR3 nucleotides are TGTGCTAGTGGTTTGGTTTCAGGGCGGCTCGGCCCTGAAGCTTTCTTT.